The 26 T cell receptor beta chains below come from one sample, sequenced in a study of blood T cells in healthy people across ages. Sample-barcoded 5' priming and a J-beta primer mix drove a second PCR of roughly 7 to 11 cycles. Each CDR3 protein is one row after TCRdb ran MiXCR on the 5' RACE reads. The sample shows around 780,000 distinct CDR3 sequences, roughly 50% of them seen only once. Source material: blood. The receptors shown here come from a man aged 40-49 years in good health.

This sequence joins TRBV29-1 and TRBJ1-1, with D hard to call. The germline V and J ends were trimmed by 4 bases and 4 bases, with 13 bases remaining between them. Looked up from germline, CDR1 is SQVTM and CDR2 is ANQGSEA. The CDR3 spans 13 residues. Here the CDR3 reads CSVVPDVSTEAFF. The CDR3, as DNA: TGCAGCGTTGTCCCGGATGTCAGCACTGAAGCTTTCTTT.

The gene calls are TRBV20-1 and TRBJ2-7; a weak D match, TRBD1 (6 bases). This CDR3 contains 14 residues. V dropped 3 bases and J dropped 5 bases, with 17 bases sitting between them. Germline CDR1 is DFQATT and CDR2 is SNEGSKA (reference sequence). CDR3 region: CSARGYRVWDEQYF. DNA for the CDR3: TGCAGTGCTAGGGGATACAGGGTTTGGGACGAGCAGTACTTC.

In its sample, this clonotype was seen a few times. The chain employs TRBV28 and TRBJ1-2; the match to TRBD1 covers 7 bases. The germline gives CDR1 MDHEN, CDR2 SYDVKM. The CDR3 has 12 amino acids. Trimming removed 10 bases from V and 3 bases from J; junction bases left unmatched: 5. CDR3 DNA: TGTGCCATAAGAACAGGGGACTATGGCTACACCTTC. Translated, it gives CAIRTGDYGYTF.

Of note for this clonotype: One end of the junction is discordant with germline, which a read error may explain. The genes are TRBV28 and TRBJ2-5; D unclear. CDR3 length equals 16 residues. From germline, CDR1 is MDHEN and CDR2 SYDVKM. As DNA, the CDR3 is TGTGCCAGCAGTTTACGAACACAGAGACGGAAAGAGACCCAGTACTTT. Translated: CASSLRTQRRKETQYF.

This chain connects TRBV20-1 to TRBJ2-7, with TRBD1 as a possible D gene (5 bases). The V end lost 6 bases, the J end lost 6 bases, and 12 bases lay between the germline ends. The CDR3 is 11 residues long. Per germline, CDR1 DFQATT and CDR2 SNEGSKA (reference sequence). The CDR3 sequence is CSAKTGSEQYF. CDR3 nucleotide sequence: TGCAGTGCGAAAACAGGTTCCGAGCAGTACTTC.

Only a few counts were recorded for this clonotype. This chain joins TRBV27 and TRBJ2-5; 8 nucleotides agree with TRBD1. The CDR3 is made up of 14 amino acids. Per germline, CDR1 MNHEY and CDR2 SMNVEV (reference sequence). V lost 5 bases and J lost 3; bases outside the gene matches: 5. The CDR3 loop reads CASSRRTGKETQYF. DNA for the CDR3: TGTGCCAGCAGTCGTAGGACAGGGAAAGAGACCCAGTACTTC.

The chain carries TRBV12-3 or TRBV12-4 and TRBJ2-7, with D perhaps matching TRBD2 (5 bases). TRBJ2-5 explains the end of the DNA better; the J call may be wrong. CDR3 length: 12 amino acids. The chain's CDR3 is CASRGVPETQYF. CDR3 DNA: TGTGCCAGCAGGGGAGTTCCGGAGACCCAGTACTTC.

V usage is TRBV6-5 and J usage is TRBJ1-2; D remains unclear. V was trimmed by 5 bases and J by 2 bases, leaving 9 bases between them. The V gene's germline CDR1 is MNHEY and CDR2 SVGAGI. CDR3 size: 13 residues. CDR3 sequence (DNA): TGTGCCAGCAGTGACACAGAGAACTATGGCTACACCTTC. It codes for CASSDTENYGYTF.

The gene calls are TRBV7-6 and TRBJ2-3; D possibly uses TRBD1 or TRBD2 (6 bases each). Germline V lookup: CDR1 SGHVS, CDR2 FNYEAQ. V shed 3 bases and J shed 2 bases, with 24 bases lying between them. This CDR3 has 19 residues. The CDR3 is CASSFDLTRGGPNTDTQYF. The CDR3 nucleotides read TGTGCCAGCAGCTTCGACCTTACTAGAGGGGGGCCCAACACAGATACGCAGTATTTT. The full variable domain, with the rest looked up from reference TRBV7-6 and TRBJ2-3, is GAGVSQSPRYKVTKRGQDVALRCDPISGHVSLYWYRQALGQGPEFLTYFNYEAQQDKSGLPNDRFSAERPEGSISTLTIQRTEQRDSAMYRCASSFDLTRGGPNTDTQYFGPGTRLTVL.

V usage is TRBV20-1 and J usage is TRBJ2-1; no definite D call. With 0 bases removed from V and 7 bases from J, the gap between germline ends came to 13 bases. The CDR3 totals 14 residues. The germline V gene has CDR1 DFQATT and CDR2 SNEGSKA (reference sequence). CDR3 sequence (DNA): TGCAGTGCTAGAGACCGAGTGGCGGAAAATGAGCAGTTCTTC. Translating gives CSARDRVAENEQFF.

The DNA of the CDR3 is TGTGCCAGCACTGTCGGAGGAAATAATTCACCCCTCCACTTT. As protein: CASTVGGNNSPLHF. The chain is built from TRBV2 and TRBJ1-6, with D unclear. The CDR3 extends over 14 amino acids. Germline lookup yields CDR1 SNHLY and CDR2 FYNNEI. V lost 7 bases and J lost 5, with 12 bases in between.

The sample holds a few counts of this clonotype. CDR3 in DNA: TGTGCCAGCAGCCAAGAGGGTTGGCCCAGGGACAATGAGCAGTTCTTC. Translation gives CASSQEGWPRDNEQFF. The gene calls are TRBV3-1 and TRBJ2-1, with D perhaps TRBD1 (5 bases). V shed 0 bases and J shed 5 bases, with 14 bases lying between them. This CDR3 comprises 16 residues. Germline V CDR1 and CDR2: LGHDT, YNNKEL (reference sequence).

V and J are TRBV15 and TRBJ2-1, with 11 nucleotides matching TRBD2. V dropped 1 base and J dropped 0; count of bases not matched to a gene: 5. Germline values: CDR1 LNHNV, CDR2 YYDKDF (reference sequence). The CDR3 contains 18 residues. CDR3 region: CATSRVSGRVGSYNEQFF. DNA of the CDR3: TGTGCCACCAGCAGAGTTAGCGGGAGGGTAGGCTCCTACAATGAGCAGTTCTTC.

This clonotype has more than one count but fewer than ten. The V gene is TRBV5-1, the J gene TRBJ2-6; no reliable D call. Germline CDR1 is SGHRS and CDR2 is YFSETQ. The CDR3 has 14 residues. Trimming took 3 bases from V and 2 from J, leaving 6 bases between them. Here the CDR3 reads CASSSQAGANVLTF. Here the CDR3 DNA reads TGCGCCAGCAGCTCGCAAGCTGGGGCCAACGTCCTGACTTTC.

V usage is TRBV4-2 and J usage is TRBJ2-4; D is unclear. This CDR3 contains 14 residues. V was shortened by 7 bases and J by 0 bases, with 10 bases between the two germline ends. Germline-derived CDR1 and CDR2 are LGHNA and YNFKEQ. The CDR3 DNA reads TGTGCCAGCATTACTCTACTAGCCAAAAACATTCAGTACTTC. This encodes CASITLLAKNIQYF.

This clonotype was seen more than once but under ten times. The CDR3 here is CASGGDTEAFF. As DNA, the CDR3 is TGTGCCAGCGGAGGGGACACTGAAGCTTTCTTT. The rearrangement links TRBV9 to TRBJ1-1; the D gene is possibly TRBD1 (5 bases). Germline-derived CDR1 and CDR2 are SGDLS and YYNGEE. V lost 7 bases, J lost 3 bases, and 7 bases lay in between. The CDR3 loop spans 11 amino acids.

The rearrangement uses TRBV7-9 and TRBJ1-4; possibly TRBD1 for D (6 bases). Germline CDR1 and CDR2: SEHNR and FQNEAQ (reference sequence). V lost 10 bases and J lost 0, with 18 bases in between. The length of the CDR3 is 16 residues. The CDR3 nucleotides read TGTGCCATCGGTTGGCAGGGGTCAGCAACTAATGAAAAACTGTTTTTT. Amino acid sequence: CAIGWQGSATNEKLFF. The full variable domain, in which reference TRBV7-9 and TRBJ1-4 provide the parts outside the CDR3, is DTGVSQNPRHKITKRGQNVTFRCDPISEHNRLYWYRQTLGQGPEFLTYFQNEAQLEKSRLLSDRFSAERPKGSFSTLEIQRTEQGDSAMYLCAIGWQGSATNEKLFFGSGTQLSVL.

The CDR3 nucleotides read TGTGCCAGCAGTAGCAACAGGGCCTACAATGAGCAGTTCTTC. This encodes CASSSNRAYNEQFF. The V gene is TRBV6-1, the J gene TRBJ2-1; possibly TRBD1 for D (6 bases). The V end lost 5 bases, the J end lost 2 bases, and 10 bases lay between the germline ends. CDR1 is MNHNS and CDR2 is SASEGT in the germline V gene. The CDR3 contains 14 residues.

The gene calls are TRBV4-3 and TRBJ1-6; TRBD1 is a possible D gene (6 bases). The V end lost 8 bases, the J end lost 7 bases, and 18 bases lay between the germline ends. Germline V gives CDR1 LGHNA, CDR2 YSLEER. The CDR3 is 15 residues long. The CDR3 bases are TGCGCCAGCGGTCAACAGGGAGACTTAAATTCACCCCTCCACTTT. Amino acids: CASGQQGDLNSPLHF.

V and J are TRBV2 and TRBJ2-3; D gene unclear. The CDR3 has 12 amino acids. The V gene lost 3 bases and the J gene lost 10 bases, with 11 bases spanning the gap. Germline CDR1 SNHLY, CDR2 FYNNEI. CDR3 in DNA: TGTGCCAGCAGTGATCTTGGGTGGGCGCAGTATTTT. Its protein product is CASSDLGWAQYF.

The rearrangement links TRBV27 to TRBJ2-1; a possible D gene is TRBD2 (6 bases). The J call may be in error: the DNA end matches TRBJ2-7 better. The germline V gene has CDR1 MNHEY and CDR2 SMNVEV (reference sequence). The CDR3 loop spans 13 amino acids. CDR3 residues: CASREGSYNEQYF. The CDR3, as DNA: TGTGCCAGCAGGGAGGGCTCCTACAATGAGCAGTACTTC.

V and J are TRBV7-2 and TRBJ2-4; maybe TRBD2 (5 bases). Per the germline V gene, CDR1 is SGHTA and CDR2 is FQGNSA. The CDR3 length is 16 residues. Trimming stripped 1 base from V and 4 bases from J, with 14 bases between. The CDR3 nucleotides are TGTGCCAGCAGCTTAGAGAACCGGGATTTAAAAAACATTCAGTACTTC. This encodes CASSLENRDLKNIQYF.

This chain joins TRBV9 and TRBJ2-7, with 8 bases fitting TRBD2. Per the germline V gene, CDR1 is SGDLS and CDR2 is YYNGEE. This CDR3 comprises 13 residues. Trimming at V came to 3 bases and at J to 6 bases, leaving 5 bases not matched to a gene. CDR3 nucleotide sequence: TGTGCCAGCAGCGAGAGCGGGAGCGGCGAGCAGTACTTC. It codes for CASSESGSGEQYF.

As concerns this clonotype: The junction shows a germline mismatch at one end, possibly a read error. The chain is built from TRBV4-2 and TRBJ2-2, with D uncertain. This CDR3 spans 16 amino acids. In germline, CDR1 is LGHNA, CDR2 YNFKEQ. CDR3 loop: CARSQALGGNTGELFF. CDR3 DNA sequence: TGTGCCCGCAGCCAAGCCCTCGGCGGAAACACCGGGGAGCTGTTTTTT.

The chain uses TRBV5-1 and TRBJ2-5; 9 bases map to TRBD2. The V and J ends lost 0 bases and 3 bases, in that order; junction bases with no gene match: 6. This CDR3 contains 16 residues. Germline V gene lookup returns CDR1 SGHRS and CDR2 YFSETQ. The CDR3, as DNA: TGCGCCAGCAGCTTGGAGGGGGTAGCGGGGGAAGAGACCCAGTACTTC. It encodes CASSLEGVAGEETQYF.

V usage is TRBV20-1 and J usage is TRBJ1-1, with D possibly being TRBD1 (6 bases). The germline V gene has CDR1 DFQATT and CDR2 SNEGSKA (reference sequence). Trimming stripped 0 bases from V and 4 bases from J, with 12 bases between. The CDR3 is 14 residues long. CDR3 sequence reads: CSARDPGEGTEAFF. The CDR3 nucleotides read TGCAGTGCTAGAGATCCAGGGGAGGGCACTGAAGCTTTCTTT.